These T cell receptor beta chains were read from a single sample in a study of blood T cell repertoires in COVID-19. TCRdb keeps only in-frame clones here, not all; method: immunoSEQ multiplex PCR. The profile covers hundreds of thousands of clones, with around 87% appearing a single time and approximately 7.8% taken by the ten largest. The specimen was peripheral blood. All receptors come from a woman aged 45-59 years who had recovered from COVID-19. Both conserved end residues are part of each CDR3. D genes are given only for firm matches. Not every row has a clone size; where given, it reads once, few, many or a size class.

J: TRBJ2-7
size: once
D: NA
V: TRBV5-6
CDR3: CASSLVVGRDYEQYF
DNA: TGTGCCAGCAGCTTGGTTGTGGGCAGGGACTACGAGCAGTACTTC

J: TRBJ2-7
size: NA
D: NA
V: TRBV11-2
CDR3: CASSLARSRDSYEQYF
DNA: TGTGCCAGCAGCTTAGCCAGAAGCCGGGACTCCTACGAGCAGTACTTC

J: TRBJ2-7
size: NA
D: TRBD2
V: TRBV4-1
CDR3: CASSPPGLAKGGQYF
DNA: TGCGCCAGCAGCCCGCCGGGACTAGCGAAGGGTGGGCAGTACTTC

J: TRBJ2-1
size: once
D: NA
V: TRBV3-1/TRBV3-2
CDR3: CASSQEWGGGYNEQFF
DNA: TGTGCCAGCAGCCAAGAGTGGGGAGGGGGCTACAATGAGCAGTTCTTC

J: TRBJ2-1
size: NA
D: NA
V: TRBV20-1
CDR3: CSARDSNEQFF
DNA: TGCAGTGCTAGAGATAGCAATGAGCAGTTCTTC

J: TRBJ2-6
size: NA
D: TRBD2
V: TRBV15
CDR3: CATRTSGNSGANVLTF
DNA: TGTGCCACCAGGACTAGCGGAAACTCTGGGGCCAACGTCCTGACTTTC

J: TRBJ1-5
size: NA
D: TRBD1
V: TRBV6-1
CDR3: CASSERVRQGSNQPQHF
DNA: TGTGCCAGCAGTGAGCGAGTTCGACAGGGGAGCAATCAGCCCCAGCATTTT

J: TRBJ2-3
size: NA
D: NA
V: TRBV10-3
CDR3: CAISERGGSDTQYF
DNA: TGTGCCATCAGTGAAAGGGGGGGGTCAGATACGCAGTATTTT

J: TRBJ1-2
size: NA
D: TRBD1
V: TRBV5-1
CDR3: CASSPGQGAFYGYTF
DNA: TGCGCCAGCAGCCCGGGACAGGGGGCTTTCTATGGCTACACCTTC

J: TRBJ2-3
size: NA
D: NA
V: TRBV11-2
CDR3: CASSARRDSLTDTQYF
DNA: TGTGCCAGCAGTGCTAGGCGGGACAGCCTCACAGATACGCAGTATTTT

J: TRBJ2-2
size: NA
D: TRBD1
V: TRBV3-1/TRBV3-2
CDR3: CASVDRGNYAGELFF
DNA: TGTGCCAGCGTGGACAGGGGGAATTATGCCGGGGAGCTGTTTTTT

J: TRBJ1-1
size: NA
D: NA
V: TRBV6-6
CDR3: CASSYSEPNTEAFF
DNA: TGTGCCAGCAGTTACTCGGAGCCTAACACTGAAGCTTTCTTT

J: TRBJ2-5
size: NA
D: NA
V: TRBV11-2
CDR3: CASSTFSGDQETQYF
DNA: TGTGCCAGCAGCACCTTCTCCGGGGACCAAGAGACCCAGTACTTC

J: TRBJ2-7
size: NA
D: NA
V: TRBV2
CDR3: CASSNSGRGKNEQYF
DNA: TGTGCCAGCAGCAACTCCGGAAGGGGCAAGAACGAGCAGTACTTC

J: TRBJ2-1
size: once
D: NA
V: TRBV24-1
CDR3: CATSDSRAGSYNEQFF
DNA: TGTGCCACCAGTGATTCCCGAGCGGGCTCCTACAATGAGCAGTTCTTC

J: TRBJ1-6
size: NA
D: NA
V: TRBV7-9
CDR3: CASSLEGATSPLHF
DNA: TGTGCCAGCAGCTTAGAAGGGGCCACTTCACCCCTCCACTTT

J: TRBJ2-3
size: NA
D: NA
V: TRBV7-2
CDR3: CASSETSGAWDTQYF
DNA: TGTGCCAGCAGCGAGACTAGTGGGGCATGGGATACGCAGTATTTT

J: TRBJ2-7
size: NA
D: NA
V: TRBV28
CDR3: CASSLGRDIYEQYF
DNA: TGTGCCAGCAGCCTGGGCAGGGATATTTACGAGCAGTACTTC

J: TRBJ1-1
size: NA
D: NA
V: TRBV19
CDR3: CASRSTLTSTEAFF
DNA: TGTGCCAGTAGGAGTACGTTGACAAGCACTGAAGCTTTCTTT

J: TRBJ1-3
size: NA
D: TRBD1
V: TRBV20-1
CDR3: CSASLPGQGAGNTIYF
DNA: TGCAGTGCTAGTCTCCCCGGGCAGGGGGCTGGAAACACCATATATTTT

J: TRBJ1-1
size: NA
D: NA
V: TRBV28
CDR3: CASVASGTEAFF
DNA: TGTGCCAGTGTTGCTTCGGGCACTGAAGCTTTCTTT

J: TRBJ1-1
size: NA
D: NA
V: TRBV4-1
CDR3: CASSQADTVRFF
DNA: TGCGCCAGCAGCCAAGCAGATACAGTACGTTTCTTT

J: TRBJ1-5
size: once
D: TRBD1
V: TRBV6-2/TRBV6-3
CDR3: CASSPGTGGYSNQPQHF
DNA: TGTGCCAGCAGCCCCGGGACAGGGGGTTATAGCAATCAGCCCCAGCATTTT

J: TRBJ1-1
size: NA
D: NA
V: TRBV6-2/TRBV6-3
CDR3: CASSFLGTEAFF
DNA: TGTGCCAGCAGTTTCCTAGGAACTGAAGCTTTCTTT

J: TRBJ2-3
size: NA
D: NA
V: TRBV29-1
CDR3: CSVRHGTTDTQYF
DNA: TGCAGCGTTAGACACGGTACCACAGATACGCAGTATTTT

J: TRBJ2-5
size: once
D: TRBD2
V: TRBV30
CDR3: CAWSVGLAGYF
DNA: TGTGCCTGGAGTGTCGGACTAGCGGGGTACTTC

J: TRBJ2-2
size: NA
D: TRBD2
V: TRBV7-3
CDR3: CASSLPSGRGELFF
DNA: TGTGCCAGCAGCTTACCTAGCGGGAGGGGGGAGCTGTTTTTT

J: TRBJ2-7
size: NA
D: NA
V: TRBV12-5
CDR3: CASALGQPYEQYF
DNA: TGTGCTAGTGCCCTCGGACAGCCCTACGAGCAGTACTTC

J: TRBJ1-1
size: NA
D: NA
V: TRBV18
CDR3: CASSPRLPSQGVNTEAFF
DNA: TGTGCCAGCTCACCACGCTTACCGTCACAGGGTGTTAACACTGAAGCTTTCTTT

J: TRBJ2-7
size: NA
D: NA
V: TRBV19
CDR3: CASSIAPVPSYEQYF
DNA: TGTGCCAGTAGTATAGCCCCCGTCCCCAGCTACGAGCAGTACTTC

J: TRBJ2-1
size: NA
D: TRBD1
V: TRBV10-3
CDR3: CAISEEQGATGSLNNEQFF
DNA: TGTGCCATCAGTGAGGAGCAGGGGGCGACGGGCTCACTAAACAATGAGCAGTTCTTC

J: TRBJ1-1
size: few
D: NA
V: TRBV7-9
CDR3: CASSLVGLQNTEAFF
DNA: TGTGCCAGCAGCTTAGTTGGCCTCCAGAACACTGAAGCTTTCTTT

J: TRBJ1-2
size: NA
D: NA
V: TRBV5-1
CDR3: CASSREGGGSIYGYTF
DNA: TGCGCCAGCAGCCGCGAAGGTGGGGGCAGCATCTATGGCTACACCTTC

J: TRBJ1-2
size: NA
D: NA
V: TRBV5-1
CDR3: CASSLGWNPGGYTF
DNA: TGCGCCAGCAGCTTGGGTTGGAACCCAGGGGGCTACACCTTC

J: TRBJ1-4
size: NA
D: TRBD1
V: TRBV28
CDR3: CASSQGAREKLFF
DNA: TGTGCCAGCAGTCAGGGGGCTCGGGAAAAACTGTTTTTT

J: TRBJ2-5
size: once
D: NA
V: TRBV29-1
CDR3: CSVYQETQYF
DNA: TGCAGCGTTTATCAGGAGACCCAGTACTTC

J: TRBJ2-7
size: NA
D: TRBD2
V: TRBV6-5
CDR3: CASSSRMGGAWEQYF
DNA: TGTGCCAGCAGTTCCCGAATGGGAGGGGCGTGGGAGCAGTACTTC

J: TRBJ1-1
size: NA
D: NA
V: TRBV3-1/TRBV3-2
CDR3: CASSHGQNTEAFF
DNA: TGTGCCAGCAGCCACGGACAGAACACTGAAGCTTTCTTT

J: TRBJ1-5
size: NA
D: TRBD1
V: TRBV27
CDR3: CASRGVGQGDQPQHF
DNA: TGTGCCAGCAGGGGTGTGGGACAGGGGGATCAGCCCCAGCATTTT

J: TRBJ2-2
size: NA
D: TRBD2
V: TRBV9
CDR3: CASSVEGGGGAGELFF
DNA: TGTGCCAGCAGCGTAGAGGGCGGGGGTGGCGCCGGGGAGCTGTTTTTT

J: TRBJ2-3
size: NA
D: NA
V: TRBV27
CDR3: CASRPSATDTQYF
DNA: TGTGCCAGCAGACCCAGCGCGACAGATACGCAGTATTTT

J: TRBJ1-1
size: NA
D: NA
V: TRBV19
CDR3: CATSTGTEAFF
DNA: TGTGCCACAAGTACCGGGACTGAAGCTTTCTTT

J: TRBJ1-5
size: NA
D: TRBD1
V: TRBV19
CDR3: CASSKTGANQPQHF
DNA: TGTGCCAGTAGTAAGACAGGGGCCAATCAGCCCCAGCATTTT

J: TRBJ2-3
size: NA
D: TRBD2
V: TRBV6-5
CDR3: CASGGSGRGTDTQYF
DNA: TGTGCCAGCGGGGGTAGCGGGAGGGGCACAGATACGCAGTATTTT

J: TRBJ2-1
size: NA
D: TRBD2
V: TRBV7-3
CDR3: CASSSPGLAIHEQFF
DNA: TGTGCCAGCAGCTCCCCGGGACTAGCAATCCATGAGCAGTTCTTC

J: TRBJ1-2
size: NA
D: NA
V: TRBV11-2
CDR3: CASSFRRVVGGYGYTF
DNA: TGTGCCAGCAGCTTCCGTCGTGTAGTCGGAGGCTATGGCTACACCTTC

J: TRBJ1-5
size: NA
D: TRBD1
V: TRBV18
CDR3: CASSPPGTANQPQHF
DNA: TGTGCCAGCTCACCACCGGGGACAGCCAATCAGCCCCAGCATTTT

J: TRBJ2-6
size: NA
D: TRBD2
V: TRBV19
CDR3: CASSISSGGAGANVLTF
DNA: TGTGCCAGTAGTATTTCCAGCGGGGGAGCTGGGGCCAACGTCCTGACTTTC

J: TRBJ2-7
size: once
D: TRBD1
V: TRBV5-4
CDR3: CASSRDRGRYEQYF
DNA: TGTGCCAGCAGCCGGGACAGGGGGCGCTACGAGCAGTACTTC

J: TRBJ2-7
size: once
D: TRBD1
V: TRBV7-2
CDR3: CASSLDGQGFEQYF
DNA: TGTGCCAGCAGCTTAGATGGACAGGGGTTCGAGCAGTACTTC

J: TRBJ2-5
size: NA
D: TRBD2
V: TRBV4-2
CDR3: CASSQDSASGGAQETQYF
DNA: TGTGCCAGCAGCCAAGATTCAGCTAGCGGGGGGGCCCAAGAGACCCAGTACTTC

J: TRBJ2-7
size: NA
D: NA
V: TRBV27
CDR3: CASSLSVRRNYEQYF
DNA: TGTGCCAGCAGTTTATCTGTGAGGCGGAATTACGAGCAGTACTTC

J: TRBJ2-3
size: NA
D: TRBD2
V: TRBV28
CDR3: CASSSGTSGGGTQYF
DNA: TGTGCCAGCAGCTCCGGGACTAGCGGGGGTGGTACGCAGTATTTT

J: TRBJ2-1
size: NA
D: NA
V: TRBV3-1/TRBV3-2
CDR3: CASSQTSSYNEQFF
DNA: TGTGCCAGCAGCCAAACGAGCTCCTACAATGAGCAGTTCTTC

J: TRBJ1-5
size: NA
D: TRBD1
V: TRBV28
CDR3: CASRAWQGARQPQHF
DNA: TGTGCCAGCAGGGCTTGGCAGGGGGCGCGGCAGCCCCAGCATTTT

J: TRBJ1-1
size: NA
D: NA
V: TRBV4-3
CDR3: CASSHDTLNTEAFF
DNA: TGCGCCAGCAGCCATGACACCCTGAACACTGAAGCTTTCTTT

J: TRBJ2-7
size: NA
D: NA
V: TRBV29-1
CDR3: CSVALQVHTYEQYF
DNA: TGCAGCGTTGCTTTACAGGTTCATACCTACGAGCAGTACTTC